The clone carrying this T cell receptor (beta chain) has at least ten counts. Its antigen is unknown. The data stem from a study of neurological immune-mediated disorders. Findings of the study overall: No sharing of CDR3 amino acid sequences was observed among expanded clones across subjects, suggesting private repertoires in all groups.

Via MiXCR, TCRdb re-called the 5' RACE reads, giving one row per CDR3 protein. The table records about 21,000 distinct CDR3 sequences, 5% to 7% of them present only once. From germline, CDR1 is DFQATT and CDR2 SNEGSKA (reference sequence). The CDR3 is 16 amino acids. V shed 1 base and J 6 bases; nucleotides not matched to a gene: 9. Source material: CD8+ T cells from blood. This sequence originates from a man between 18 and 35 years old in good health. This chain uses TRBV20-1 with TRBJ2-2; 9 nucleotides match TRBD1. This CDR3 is CSARGYRGQVAGELFF. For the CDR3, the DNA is TGCAGTGCTAGAGGTTACAGGGGGCAGGTCGCCGGGGAGCTGTTTTTT.